A selection of T cell receptor beta chains follows, all from one sample in a study of control samples from healthy donors and cancer patients. Sequencing was performed with immunoSEQ multiplex PCR; in TCRdb, only in-frame clones are kept and a portion is missing. The sample consists of about 140,000 clones, roughly 94% of them appearing once. The sequenced material came from blood. These receptors all stem from a man aged 35 to 55 in good health. CDR3s include the opening cysteine and the closing phenylalanine or tryptophan. A D gene is named only where the DNA matches it firmly. Part of the rows lack a size; the others show once, few, many or a class for expanded clones.

J gene,V gene,D gene,clone size,CDR3 protein,CDR3 DNA
TRBJ1-2,TRBV29-1,NA,NA,CSIHRLYGYTF,TGCAGTATCCACAGGCTGTATGGCTACACCTTC
TRBJ2-5,TRBV7-6,NA,NA,CASSSGQPGETQYF,TGTGCCAGCAGCTCCGGACAGCCTGGGGAGACCCAGTACTTC
TRBJ1-2,TRBV5-4,TRBD1,NA,CASSLGTGGIYGYTF,TGTGCCAGCAGCCTCGGGACAGGGGGCATCTATGGCTACACCTTC
TRBJ1-1,TRBV6-5,NA,NA,CASSYGQNTEAFF,TGTGCCAGCAGTTACGGACAGAACACTGAAGCTTTCTTT
TRBJ2-1,TRBV6-1,NA,NA,CASSENLGVGNEQFF,TGTGCCAGCAGTGAAAATCTAGGGGTGGGCAATGAGCAGTTCTTC
TRBJ1-2,TRBV5-5,NA,NA,CASTWGPGKGGYTF,TGTGCCAGCACCTGGGGGCCAGGGAAGGGTGGCTACACCTTC
TRBJ2-7,TRBV9,TRBD1,NA,CASSVAQGATSYEQYF,TGTGCCAGCAGCGTTGCACAGGGGGCCACGTCCTACGAGCAGTACTTC
TRBJ1-2,TRBV18,TRBD1,NA,CASSQLQGVDYGYTF,TGTGCCAGCTCACAACTACAGGGGGTTGACTATGGCTACACCTTC
TRBJ2-1,TRBV7-6,NA,NA,CASSPQPSSYNEQFF,TGTGCCAGCAGCCCACAGCCTAGCTCCTACAATGAGCAGTTCTTC
TRBJ2-3,TRBV24-1,NA,NA,CATSKGIDTQYF,TGTGCCACCAGTAAGGGGATAGATACGCAGTATTTT
TRBJ2-7,TRBV7-9,NA,few,CASSVTGNEQYF,TGTGCCAGCAGCGTAACAGGGAACGAGCAGTACTTC
TRBJ1-4,TRBV7-9,TRBD1,NA,CASSLARQGGEKLFF,TGTGCCAGCAGCTTAGCCCGGCAGGGGGGTGAAAAACTGTTTTTT
TRBJ2-3,TRBV2,NA,NA,CASISDTQYF,TGTGCCAGCATCAGCGATACGCAGTATTTT
TRBJ2-3,TRBV5-6,NA,NA,CASSRRWDTQYF,TGTGCCAGCAGCCGCCGGTGGGATACGCAGTATTTT
TRBJ1-1,TRBV6-6,NA,NA,CASTENRRNTEAFF,TGTGCCAGCACAGAAAACAGGAGGAACACTGAAGCTTTCTTT
TRBJ2-1,TRBV6-2/TRBV6-3,NA,NA,CASSSLRHEQFF,TGTGCCAGCAGTTCCCTCCGGCATGAGCAGTTCTTC
TRBJ1-5,TRBV6-5,NA,NA,CASSFKTDSNQPQHF,TGTGCCAGCAGTTTTAAGACAGATAGCAATCAGCCCCAGCATTTT
TRBJ1-5,TRBV2,NA,NA,CASSDRVGNQPQHF,TGTGCCAGCAGTGACAGGGTGGGCAATCAGCCCCAGCATTTT
TRBJ2-3,TRBV6-5,NA,NA,CASNNAGTSTDTQYF,TGTGCCAGCAACAACGCGGGCACCAGCACAGATACGCAGTATTTT
TRBJ2-2,TRBV10-3,TRBD1,NA,CAISETGVGDTGELFF,TGTGCCATCAGTGAGACAGGGGTAGGGGACACCGGGGAGCTGTTTTTT
TRBJ1-4,TRBV10-3,NA,once,CAIRAGAEEKLFF,TGTGCCATCAGAGCAGGGGCGGAAGAAAAACTGTTTTTT
TRBJ2-2,TRBV7-9,TRBD1,NA,CASSPWTGSGELFF,TGTGCCAGCAGCCCGTGGACAGGGTCCGGGGAGCTGTTTTTT
TRBJ2-3,TRBV6-6,TRBD2,NA,CASSRTGGLAGSTDTQYF,TGTGCCAGCAGTCGGACGGGGGGACTAGCGGGGAGCACAGATACGCAGTATTTT
TRBJ1-6,TRBV6-5,TRBD1,NA,CAGGQDNSPLHF,TGTGCCGGCGGACAGGATAATTCACCCCTCCACTTT
TRBJ1-6,TRBV28,NA,NA,CASSLESSYNSPLHF,TGTGCCAGCAGTCTCGAGAGCTCCTATAATTCACCCCTCCACTTT
TRBJ2-3,TRBV4-3,TRBD2,NA,CASSQDPLAGGPDTQYF,TGCGCCAGCAGCCAAGATCCCCTAGCGGGGGGGCCAGATACGCAGTATTTT
TRBJ2-7,TRBV3-1/TRBV3-2,TRBD2,NA,CASGRNPSGGKAYEQYF,TGTGCCAGCGGGCGGAATCCTAGCGGGGGTAAAGCCTACGAGCAGTACTTC
TRBJ2-6,TRBV7-9,NA,NA,CASSSSGANVLTF,TGTGCCAGCAGTTCCTCTGGGGCCAACGTCCTGACTTTC
TRBJ2-1,TRBV11-3,NA,NA,CASSFEGGTWDEQFF,TGTGCCAGCAGCTTTGAAGGGGGGACATGGGATGAGCAGTTCTTC